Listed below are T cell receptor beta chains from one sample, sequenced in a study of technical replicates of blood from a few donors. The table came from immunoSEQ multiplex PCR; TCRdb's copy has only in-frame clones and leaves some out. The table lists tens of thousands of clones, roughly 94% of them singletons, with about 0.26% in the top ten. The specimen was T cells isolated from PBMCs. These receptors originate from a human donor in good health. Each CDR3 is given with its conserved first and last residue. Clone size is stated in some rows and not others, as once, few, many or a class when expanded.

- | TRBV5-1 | CASRGGEQFF
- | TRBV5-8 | CASSLQSNQPQHF
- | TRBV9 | CASSASSYEQYF
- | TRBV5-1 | CASSLNVRTGPYEQYF
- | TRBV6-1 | CASSEVGLAGPYEQYF
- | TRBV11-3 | CASLGLAGERGTDTQYF
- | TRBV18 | CASSPQDRGLGMDTEAFF
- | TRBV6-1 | CASSEGAGFNEKLFF
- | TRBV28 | CASSPGTVLAYEQYF
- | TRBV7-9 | CASGASGAGETQYF
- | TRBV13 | CASNIRDQETQYF
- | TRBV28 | CASSEQNYNSPLHF
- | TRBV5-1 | CASSLSPGQETQYF
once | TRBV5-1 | CASSPLLAGGTDTQYF
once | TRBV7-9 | CASSLAGTGGGYTF